The sample holds a few counts of the clone carrying this TCR beta chain. Its antigen is unidentified. The study made its TCR cDNA through 5'RACE template switching. That step introduced a universal primer site along with UMIs. TCRdb ran MiXCR on the 5' RACE reads and lists one entry per CDR3 protein. This table holds a few hundred thousand distinct CDR3 sequences, about a fifth found once. This entry comes from a study of T cells after yellow fever vaccination. The wider study: It was SMART-Seq v4 Ultra Low Input that prepared the fractions with low cell numbers. General observations from the study: Abundant bulk-population clonotypes could contaminate the FACS-sorted repertoires.

The length of the CDR3 is 15 residues. Per germline, CDR1 SGHTA and CDR2 FQGNSA. Trimming took 5 bases from V and 3 from J; bases not matched to a gene: 5. Sequenced material: PBMCs, taken 15 days after the yellow fever booster vaccination. J is TRBJ2-1 and V is TRBV7-2; the match to TRBD2 covers 9 bases. The receptor was isolated from a man younger than 45 who received the YFV17D yellow fever vaccine. CDR3 region: CASSEAGGFYNEQFF. DNA of the CDR3: TGTGCCAGCAGCGAAGCGGGAGGCTTCTACAATGAGCAGTTCTTC.